Shown below are 25 T cell receptor beta chains from a single sample sequenced in a study of T cells in tuberculosis. Sorting used thawed, overnight-rested PBMC stained with anti-CD3, a viability dye and GMM-loaded CD1B tetramer. The CD1B tetramers carried C32 glucose monomycolate purified from Rhodococcus equi. Measured with immunoSEQ multiplex PCR; TCRdb has only the in-frame clones, and not every one. The sample yields 61,000 or so clones, 81% seen once. The sample comprised CD1b-GMM tetramer-negative cells sorted from PBMCs. The receptor source for this set is an adult woman with latent tuberculosis.

This chain links TRBV9 with TRBJ2-4, with 14 bases lining up with TRBD2. V shed 0 bases and J 3 bases; nucleotides not matched to a gene: 11. This CDR3 has 20 amino acids. Germline-derived CDR1 and CDR2 are SGDLS and YYNGEE. The DNA of the CDR3 is TGTGCCAGCAGCGTAGAGGGACTAGCGGGAGAACGGTCGGACAAAAACATTCAGTACTTC. Translated: CASSVEGLAGERSDKNIQYF.

This sequence joins TRBV6-4 and TRBJ2-1; TRBD2 agrees at 12 bases. This CDR3 contains 15 residues. The germline V gene encodes CDR1 MRHNA and CDR2 SNTAGT. V lost 6 bases, J lost 4 bases, and 4 bases stayed unmatched. CDR3 sequence: CASSAGLAGYNEQFF. In nucleotides, the CDR3 is TGTGCCAGCAGCGCGGGACTAGCGGGTTACAATGAGCAGTTCTTC.

The gene calls are TRBV6-5 and TRBJ1-4, with D possibly matching TRBD1 (5 bases). The germline V gene has CDR1 MNHEY and CDR2 SVGAGI. The CDR3 sequence is 14 residues long. V dropped 8 bases and J dropped 0 bases, with 10 bases sitting between them. This CDR3 reads CASGTGATNEKLFF. CDR3 bases: TGTGCCAGCGGAACGGGGGCAACTAATGAAAAACTGTTTTTT.

The chain uses TRBV7-9 and TRBJ2-2, with D possibly matching TRBD2 (6 bases). The length of the CDR3 is 14 residues. V dropped 5 bases and J dropped 8 bases, with 15 bases sitting between them. Germline-derived CDR1 and CDR2 are SEHNR and FQNEAQ (reference sequence). CDR3 residues: CASSPSREAGELFF. CDR3 in DNA: TGTGCCAGCAGCCCGTCGAGGGAGGCGGGGGAGCTGTTTTTT.

This clone was detected many times. The J gene is TRBJ2-7, the V gene TRBV9; 11 nucleotides match TRBD2. With V trimmed by 4 bases and J by 6 bases, 6 bases remained unmatched. Germline assignment: CDR1 SGDLS and CDR2 YYNGEE. The CDR3 totals 14 residues. CDR3 in DNA: TGTGCCAGCAGCTTTACTAGCGGGGGAGGCGAGCAGTACTTC. Its translation: CASSFTSGGGEQYF.

This rearrangement joins TRBV28 to TRBJ2-2, with 8 bases that match TRBD1. CDR3 length: 16 amino acids. The V gene end was trimmed by 6 bases and the J gene end by 4 bases; junction bases not matched to a gene: 10. Germline CDR1 and CDR2: MDHEN and SYDVKM. CDR3 in DNA: TGTGCCAGCAGCCTGGTGGGGACAGGACGCACCGGGGAGCTGTTTTTT. As protein: CASSLVGTGRTGELFF.

The rearrangement uses TRBV7-6 and TRBJ2-3; TRBD1 matches 8 bases. The CDR3 has 15 residues. After removal of 5 bases from V and 1 base from J, the junction contained 5 bases not matched to a gene. The germline V gene encodes CDR1 SGHVS and CDR2 FNYEAQ. The CDR3 DNA reads as TGTGCCAGCAGCGCCCGGGACAGGCGCACAGATACGCAGTATTTT. It is translated as CASSARDRRTDTQYF.

The genes are TRBV28 and TRBJ2-4; TRBD2 is a possible D gene (6 bases). CDR1 MDHEN and CDR2 SYDVKM come from the germline V gene. The CDR3 consists of 17 residues. Trimming shortened V by 5 bases and J by 0 bases, and 17 bases separated the two germline ends. The CDR3 region has the DNA TGTGCCAGCAGTCCAACCGGGACTGGGGGAGCCAAAAACATTCAGTACTTC. This encodes CASSPTGTGGAKNIQYF. Looking up the rest from reference TRBV28 and TRBJ2-4 gives the full variable domain: DVKVTQSSRYLVKRTGEKVFLECVQDMDHENMFWYRQDPGLGLRLIYFSYDVKMKEKGDIPEGYSVSREKKERFSLILESASTNQTSMYLCASSPTGTGGAKNIQYFGAGTRLSVL.

This chain links TRBV18 with TRBJ2-2; a weak D match, TRBD1 (6 bases). Germline values: CDR1 KGHSH, CDR2 LQKENI. CDR3 length: 16 residues. The ends were cut back, 3 bases at V and 0 bases at J, with 11 bases in the middle. CDR3 coding DNA: TGTGCCAGCTCACCTTCTAGGACAGCGAACACCGGGGAGCTGTTTTTT. It yields the protein CASSPSRTANTGELFF.

The J gene is TRBJ2-7, the V gene TRBV7-2; TRBD1 aligns across 9 bases. CDR1 is SGHTA and CDR2 is FQGNSA in the germline V gene. V was pared by 2 bases and J by 6 bases, with 8 bases of the junction left unmatched. This CDR3 has 15 amino acids. The CDR3 sequence is CASSLLGQGAFEQYF. The DNA for the CDR3 is TGTGCCAGCAGCTTATTGGGACAGGGTGCCTTCGAGCAGTACTTC. Full variable domain (outside the CDR3, taken from reference TRBV7-2 and TRBJ2-7): GAGVSQSPSNKVTEKGKDVELRCDPISGHTALYWYRQSLGQGLEFLIYFQGNSAPDKSGLPSDRFSAERTGGSVSTLTIQRTQQEDSAVYLCASSLLGQGAFEQYFGPGTRLTVT.

Note on this clone: Other DNA variants within this sample encode the same CDR3. The chain combines TRBV18 with TRBJ1-1, with D tentatively TRBD1 (5 bases). Germline V gene lookup returns CDR1 KGHSH and CDR2 LQKENI. CDR3 length equals 14 residues. V lost 6 bases to trimming and J lost 1 base, with 12 bases between them. The CDR3: CASSLGQANTEAFF. CDR3 sequence (DNA): TGTGCCAGCTCGCTGGGGCAGGCGAACACTGAAGCTTTCTTT.

This clone was seen a handful of times. The chain couples TRBV19 to TRBJ2-7, with D possibly TRBD2 on 7 matching bases. Germline-derived CDR1 and CDR2 are LNHDA and SQIVND (reference sequence). This CDR3 has 15 amino acids. Trimming took off 5 bases at V and 1 base at J, with 15 bases between the two ends. CDR3 loop: CASSPRGARSYEQYF. CDR3 in DNA: TGTGCCAGTAGTCCCCGGGGGGCAAGGTCCTACGAGCAGTACTTC.

The chain carries TRBV19 and TRBJ1-1; 7 positions agree with TRBD1. The J segment lost 0 bases and the V segment lost 7 bases, leaving 11 bases of the junction unmatched. CDR1 is LNHDA and CDR2 is SQIVND in the germline V gene (reference sequence). The CDR3 is 16 residues long. DNA for the CDR3: TGTGCCAGTACCGCAACGGACAGGAACATGAACACTGAAGCTTTCTTT. Translating it yields CASTATDRNMNTEAFF.

V and J are TRBV7-8 and TRBJ2-7; 8 bases line up with TRBD1. The V and J ends lost 5 bases and 3 bases, in that order; junction bases with no gene match: 12. From germline, CDR1 is SGHVS and CDR2 FQNEAQ. The CDR3 is made up of 16 amino acids. CDR3 sequence (DNA): TGTGCCAGCAGCGGCCGAGACAGGGGTAAGGACTACGAGCAGTACTTC. The encoded protein is CASSGRDRGKDYEQYF.

The CDR3 reads CASSVGTSGSYEQYF. Here the CDR3 DNA reads TGTGCCAGCAGCGTTGGGACTAGCGGCTCCTACGAGCAGTACTTC. This chain uses TRBV9 with TRBJ2-5, with TRBD2 identical over 11 bases. Near its end, the DNA agrees better with TRBJ2-7, so the J call may be wrong. Germline values: CDR1 SGDLS, CDR2 YYNGEE. This CDR3 spans 15 amino acids.

V gene TRBV18 combines with J gene TRBJ2-5, with D possibly TRBD2 on 5 matching bases. Trimming shortened V by 2 bases and J by 1 base, and 5 bases separated the two germline ends. CDR3 length equals 13 residues. CDR1 and CDR2 from the germline V gene are KGHSH and LQKENI. The CDR3 region is CASSPAGQETQYF. As DNA, the CDR3 is TGTGCCAGCTCACCAGCGGGCCAAGAGACCCAGTACTTC.

The chain couples TRBV6-1 to TRBJ2-1, with 8 bases identical to TRBD1. Germline CDR1 reads MNHNS; CDR2 reads SASEGT. The CDR3 loop spans 16 amino acids. With 4 bases clipped from V and 2 bases from J, the junction kept 7 bases outside the gene matches. The CDR3 sequence: CASSAPGQGTYNEQFF. The CDR3 bases are TGTGCCAGCAGTGCACCAGGACAGGGAACCTACAATGAGCAGTTCTTC.

The chain has TRBV6-1 and TRBJ1-3; no firm D call. Germline V gene data show CDR1 as MNHNS and CDR2 as SASEGT. The CDR3 is made up of 15 amino acids. The V and J ends lost 4 bases and 1 base respectively, with 11 bases between them. Here the CDR3 reads CASSAPGVSGNTIYF. The DNA of the CDR3 is TGTGCCAGCAGTGCGCCGGGAGTTTCTGGAAACACCATATATTTT.

The rearrangement links TRBV18 to TRBJ2-3, with a tentative D call TRBD1 (8 bases). Per the germline V gene, CDR1 is KGHSH and CDR2 is LQKENI. Trimming pared 4 bases from V and 2 bases from J, leaving 16 bases between. The CDR3 extends over 16 amino acids. CDR3 sequence reads: CASSREGQVNTDTQYF. CDR3 coding DNA: TGTGCCAGCTCACGGGAGGGACAGGTTAACACAGATACGCAGTATTTT.

Here the CDR3 DNA reads TGTGCCAGCAGCTTGGGGAGTACTGCCGGGGAGCTGTTTTTT. Translation: CASSLGSTAGELFF. The genes are TRBV7-9 and TRBJ2-2; tentatively, D is TRBD2 (5 bases). Germline V CDR1 and CDR2: SEHNR, FQNEAQ (reference sequence). CDR3 length: 14 amino acids. V was shortened by 3 bases and J by 6 bases, with 11 bases between the two germline ends.

This sequence joins TRBV27 and TRBJ1-2; 10 nucleotides align to TRBD1. Germline CDR1 MNHEY, CDR2 SMNVEV (reference sequence). V trimming: 4 bases; J trimming: 8 bases; junction bases outside the gene matches: 7. There are 14 residues in the CDR3. The CDR3 is CASSSGQGVNGYTF. DNA for the CDR3: TGTGCCAGCAGTTCCGGACAGGGGGTAAACGGCTACACCTTC.

The chain couples TRBV27 to TRBJ2-2; D is perhaps TRBD1 (7 bases). Germline V gene lookup returns CDR1 MNHEY and CDR2 SMNVEV (reference sequence). Trimming cost V 3 bases and J 5 bases, with 19 bases left between them. This CDR3 contains 17 residues. CDR3 residues: CASSFTWRGRRTGELFF. The CDR3 region has the DNA TGTGCCAGCAGTTTTACTTGGAGGGGGCGCCGGACCGGGGAGCTGTTTTTT.

This clone was seen only a few times. The V gene is TRBV28, the J gene TRBJ2-3; perhaps TRBD1 as D (6 bases). Germline V gene data show CDR1 as MDHEN and CDR2 as SYDVKM. This CDR3 is built from 18 residues. Trimming took 4 bases from V and 1 from J, leaving 21 bases between them. The CDR3 region is CASSWARGAGVGTDTQYF. The CDR3 nucleotides are TGTGCCAGCAGTTGGGCACGGGGCGCAGGGGTGGGCACAGATACGCAGTATTTT.

Turning to this clone: Different DNA sequences within this sample yield the same CDR3. The rearrangement uses TRBV18 and TRBJ2-5, with D possibly being TRBD2 (5 bases). This CDR3 has 13 amino acids. The germline V gene has CDR1 KGHSH and CDR2 LQKENI. V lost 3 bases, J lost 1 base, and 6 bases lay in between. The CDR3 here is CASSPGLQETQYF. In DNA, the CDR3 is TGTGCCAGCTCACCCGGACTCCAAGAGACCCAGTACTTC. The full variable domain, completed using reference TRBV18 and TRBJ2-5, is NAGVMQNPRHLVRRRGQEARLRCSPMKGHSHVYWYRQLPEEGLKFMVYLQKENIIDESGMPKERFSAEFPKEGPSILRIQQVVRGDSAAYFCASSPGLQETQYFGPGTRLLVL.

This clone was seen only a few times. This sequence joins TRBV19 and TRBJ1-5; 7 positions match TRBD1. After removal of 6 bases from V and 4 bases from J, the junction contained 9 bases not matched to a gene. Germline V gene sequence: CDR1 LNHDA, CDR2 SQIVND (reference sequence). The length of the CDR3 is 15 residues. The CDR3 nucleotides read TGTGCCAGTAGCTCGCGCAGGGGGGCAAATCAGCCCCAGCATTTT. Translation gives CASSSRRGANQPQHF. Drawing the rest from reference TRBV19 and TRBJ1-5, the complete variable domain is DGGITQSPKYLFRKEGQNVTLSCEQNLNHDAMYWYRQDPGQGLRLIYYSQIVNDFQKGDIAEGYSVSREKKESFPLTVTSAQKNPTAFYLCASSSRRGANQPQHFGDGTRLSIL.